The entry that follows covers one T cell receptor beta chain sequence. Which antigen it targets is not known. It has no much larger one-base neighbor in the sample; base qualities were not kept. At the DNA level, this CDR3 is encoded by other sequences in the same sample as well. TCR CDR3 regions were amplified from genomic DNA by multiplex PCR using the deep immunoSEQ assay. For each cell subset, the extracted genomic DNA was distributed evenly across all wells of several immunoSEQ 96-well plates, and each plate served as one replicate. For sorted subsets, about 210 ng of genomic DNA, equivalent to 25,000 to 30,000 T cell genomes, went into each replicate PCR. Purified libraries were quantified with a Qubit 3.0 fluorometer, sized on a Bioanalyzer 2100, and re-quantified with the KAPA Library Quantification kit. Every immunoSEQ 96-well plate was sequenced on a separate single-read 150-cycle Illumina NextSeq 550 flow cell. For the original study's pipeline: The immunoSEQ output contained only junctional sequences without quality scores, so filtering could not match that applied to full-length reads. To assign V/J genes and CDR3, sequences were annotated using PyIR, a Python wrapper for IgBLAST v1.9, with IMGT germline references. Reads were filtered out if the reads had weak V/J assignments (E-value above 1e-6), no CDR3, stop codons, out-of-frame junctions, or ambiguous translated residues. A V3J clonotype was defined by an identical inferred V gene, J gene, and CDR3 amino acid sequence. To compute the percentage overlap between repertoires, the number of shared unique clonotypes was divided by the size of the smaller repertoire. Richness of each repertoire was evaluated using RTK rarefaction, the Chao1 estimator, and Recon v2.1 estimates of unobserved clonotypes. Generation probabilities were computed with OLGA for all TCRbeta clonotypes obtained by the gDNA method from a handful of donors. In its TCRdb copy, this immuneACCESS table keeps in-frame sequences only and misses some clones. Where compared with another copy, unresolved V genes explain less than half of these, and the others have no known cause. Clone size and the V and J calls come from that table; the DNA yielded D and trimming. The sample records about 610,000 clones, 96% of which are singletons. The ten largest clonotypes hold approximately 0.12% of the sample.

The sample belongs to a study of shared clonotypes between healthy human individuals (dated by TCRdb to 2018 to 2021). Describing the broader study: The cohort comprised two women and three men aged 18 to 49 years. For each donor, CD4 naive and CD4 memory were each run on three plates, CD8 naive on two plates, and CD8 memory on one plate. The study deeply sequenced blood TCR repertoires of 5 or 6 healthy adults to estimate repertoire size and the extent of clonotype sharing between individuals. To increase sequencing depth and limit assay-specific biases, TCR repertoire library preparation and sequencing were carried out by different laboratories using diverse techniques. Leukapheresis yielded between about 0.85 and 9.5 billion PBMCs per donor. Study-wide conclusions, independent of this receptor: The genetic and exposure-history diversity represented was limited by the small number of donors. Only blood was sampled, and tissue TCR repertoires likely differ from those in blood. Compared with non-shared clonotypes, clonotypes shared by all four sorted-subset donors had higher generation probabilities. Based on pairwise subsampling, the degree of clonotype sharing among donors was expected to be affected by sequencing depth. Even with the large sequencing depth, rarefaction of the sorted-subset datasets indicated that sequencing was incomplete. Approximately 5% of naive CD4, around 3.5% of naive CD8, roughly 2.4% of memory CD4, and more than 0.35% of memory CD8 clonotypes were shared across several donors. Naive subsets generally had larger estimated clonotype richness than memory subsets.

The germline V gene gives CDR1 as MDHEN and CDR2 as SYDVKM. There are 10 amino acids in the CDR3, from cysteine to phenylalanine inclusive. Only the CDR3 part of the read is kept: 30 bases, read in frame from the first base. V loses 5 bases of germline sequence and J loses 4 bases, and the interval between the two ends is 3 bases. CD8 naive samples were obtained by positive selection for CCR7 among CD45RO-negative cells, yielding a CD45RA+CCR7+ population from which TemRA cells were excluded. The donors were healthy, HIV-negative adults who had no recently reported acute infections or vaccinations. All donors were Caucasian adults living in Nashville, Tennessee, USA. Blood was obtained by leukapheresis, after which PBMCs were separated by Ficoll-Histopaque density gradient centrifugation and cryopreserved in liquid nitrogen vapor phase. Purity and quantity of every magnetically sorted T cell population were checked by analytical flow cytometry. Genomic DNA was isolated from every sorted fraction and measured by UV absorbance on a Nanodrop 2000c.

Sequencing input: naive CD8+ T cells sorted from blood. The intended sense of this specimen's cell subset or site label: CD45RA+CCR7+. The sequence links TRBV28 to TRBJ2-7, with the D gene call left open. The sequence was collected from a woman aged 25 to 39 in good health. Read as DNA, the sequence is TGTGCCAGCAGTACTTACGAGCAGTACTTC. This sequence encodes CASSTYEQYF. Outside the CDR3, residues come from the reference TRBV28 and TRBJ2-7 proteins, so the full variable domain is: DVKVTQSSRYLVKRTGEKVFLECVQDMDHENMFWYRQDPGLGLRLIYFSYDVKMKEKGDIPEGYSVSREKKERFSLILESASTNQTSMYLCASSTYEQYFGPGTRLTVT.